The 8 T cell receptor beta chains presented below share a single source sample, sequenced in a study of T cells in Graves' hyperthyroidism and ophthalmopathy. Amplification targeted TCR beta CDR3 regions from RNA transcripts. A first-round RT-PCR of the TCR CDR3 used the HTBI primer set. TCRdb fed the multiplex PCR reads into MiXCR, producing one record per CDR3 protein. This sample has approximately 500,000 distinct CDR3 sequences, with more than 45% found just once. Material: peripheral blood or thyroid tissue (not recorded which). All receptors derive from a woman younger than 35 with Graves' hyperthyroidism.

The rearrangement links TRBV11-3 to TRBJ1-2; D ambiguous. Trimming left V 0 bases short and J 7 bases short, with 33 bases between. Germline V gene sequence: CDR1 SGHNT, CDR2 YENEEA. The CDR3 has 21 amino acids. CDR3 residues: CASSLDPSGRGNNEQFFGYTF. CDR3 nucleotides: TGTGCCAGCAGCTTAGACCCTAGCGGGAGAGGAAACAATGAGCAGTTCTTTGGCTACACCTTC.

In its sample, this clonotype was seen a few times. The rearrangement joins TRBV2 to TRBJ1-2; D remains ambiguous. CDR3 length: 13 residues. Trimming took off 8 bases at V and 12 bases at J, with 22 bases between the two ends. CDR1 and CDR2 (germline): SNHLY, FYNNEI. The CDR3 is CASRSGVFSGNTF. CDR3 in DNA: TGTGCCAGCCGGAGCGGGGTCTTCTCTGGAAACACCTTC.

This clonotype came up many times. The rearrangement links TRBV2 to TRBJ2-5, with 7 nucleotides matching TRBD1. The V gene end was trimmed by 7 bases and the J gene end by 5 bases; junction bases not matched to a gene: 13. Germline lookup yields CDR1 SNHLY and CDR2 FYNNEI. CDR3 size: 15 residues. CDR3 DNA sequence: TGTGCCAGCAAGATCCCAGCAGGGGGTTGGGAGACCCAGTACTTC. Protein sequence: CASKIPAGGWETQYF.

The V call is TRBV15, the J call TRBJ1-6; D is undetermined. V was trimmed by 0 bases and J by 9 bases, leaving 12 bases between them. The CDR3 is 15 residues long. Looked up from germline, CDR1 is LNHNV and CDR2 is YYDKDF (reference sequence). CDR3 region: CATSRDDRFGSPLHF. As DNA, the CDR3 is TGTGCCACCAGCAGAGATGACCGGTTTGGTTCACCCCTCCACTTT.

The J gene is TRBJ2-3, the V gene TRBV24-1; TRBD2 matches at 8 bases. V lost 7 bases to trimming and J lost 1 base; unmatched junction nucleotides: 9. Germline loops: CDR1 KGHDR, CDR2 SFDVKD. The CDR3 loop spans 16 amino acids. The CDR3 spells CATSHRGGLGTDTQYF. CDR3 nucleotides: TGTGCCACCAGCCACCGGGGGGGCTTGGGCACAGATACGCAGTATTTT.

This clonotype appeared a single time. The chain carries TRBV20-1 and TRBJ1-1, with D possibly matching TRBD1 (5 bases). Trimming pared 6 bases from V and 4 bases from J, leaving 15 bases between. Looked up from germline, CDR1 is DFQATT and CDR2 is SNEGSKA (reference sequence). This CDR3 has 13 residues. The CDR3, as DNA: TGCAGTGCCACAGATGGGGGGAGCACTGAAGCTTTCTTT. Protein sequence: CSATDGGSTEAFF.

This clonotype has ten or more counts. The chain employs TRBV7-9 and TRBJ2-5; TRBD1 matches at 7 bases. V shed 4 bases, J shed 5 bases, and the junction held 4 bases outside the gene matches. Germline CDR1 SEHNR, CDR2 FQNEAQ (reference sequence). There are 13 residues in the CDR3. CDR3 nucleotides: TGTGCCAGCAGCTCGACAGGGATTGAGACCCAGTACTTC. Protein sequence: CASSSTGIETQYF.

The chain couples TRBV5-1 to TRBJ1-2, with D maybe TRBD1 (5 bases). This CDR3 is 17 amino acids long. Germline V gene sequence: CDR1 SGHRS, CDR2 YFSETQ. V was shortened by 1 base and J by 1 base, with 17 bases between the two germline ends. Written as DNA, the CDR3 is TGCGCCAGCAGCTTGACTAGCGGGGCGTTATATAACTATGGCTACACCTTC. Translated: CASSLTSGALYNYGYTF.